This T cell receptor beta chain came from a study of control samples from healthy donors and cancer patients. The method was immunoSEQ multiplex PCR; TCRdb's version includes in-frame clones alone and lacks a portion of them. This sample's table reports 150,000 to 200,000 clones. The specimen was blood. The receptor was derived from a woman aged 25 to 39 in good health.

The CDR3 DNA sequence: TGTGCCAGCAGCCGAAGGGGGACAGGGTGGGCAGAGACCCAGTACTTC. It is translated as CASSRRGTGWAETQYF. The gene calls are TRBV28 and TRBJ2-5; TRBD1 matches 9 bases. After removal of 6 bases from V and 4 bases from J, the junction contained 12 bases not matched to a gene. The length of the CDR3 is 16 residues. The V gene's germline CDR1 is MDHEN and CDR2 SYDVKM.